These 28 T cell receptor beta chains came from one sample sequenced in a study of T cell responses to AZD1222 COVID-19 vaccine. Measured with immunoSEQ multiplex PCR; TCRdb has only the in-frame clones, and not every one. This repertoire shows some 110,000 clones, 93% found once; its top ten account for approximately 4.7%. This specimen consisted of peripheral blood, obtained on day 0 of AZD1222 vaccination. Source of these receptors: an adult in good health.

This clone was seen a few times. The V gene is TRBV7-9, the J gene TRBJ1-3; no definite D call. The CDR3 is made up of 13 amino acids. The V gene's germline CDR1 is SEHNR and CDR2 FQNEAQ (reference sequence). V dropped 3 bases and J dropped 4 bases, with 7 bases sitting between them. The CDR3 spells CASSFEGGNTIYF. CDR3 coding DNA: TGTGCCAGCAGCTTTGAAGGGGGAAACACCATATATTTT.

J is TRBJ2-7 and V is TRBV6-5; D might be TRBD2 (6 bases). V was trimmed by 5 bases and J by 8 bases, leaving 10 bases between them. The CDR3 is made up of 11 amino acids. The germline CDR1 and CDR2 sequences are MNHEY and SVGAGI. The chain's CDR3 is CASSTDYKQYF. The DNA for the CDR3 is TGTGCCAGCAGTACGGACTATAAGCAGTACTTC.

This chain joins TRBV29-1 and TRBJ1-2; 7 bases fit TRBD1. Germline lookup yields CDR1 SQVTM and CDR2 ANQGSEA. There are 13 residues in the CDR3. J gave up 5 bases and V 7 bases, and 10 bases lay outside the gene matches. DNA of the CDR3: TGCAGCGCCTCCAGCCAGGGGGGGTATGGCTACACCTTC. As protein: CSASSQGGYGYTF.

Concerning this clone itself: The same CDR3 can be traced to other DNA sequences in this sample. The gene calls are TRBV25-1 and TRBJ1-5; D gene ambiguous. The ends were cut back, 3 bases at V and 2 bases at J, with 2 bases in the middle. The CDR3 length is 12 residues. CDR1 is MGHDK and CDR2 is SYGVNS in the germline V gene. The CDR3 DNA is TGTGCCAGCAGTGAGGGCAATCAGCCCCAGCATTTT. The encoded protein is CASSEGNQPQHF.

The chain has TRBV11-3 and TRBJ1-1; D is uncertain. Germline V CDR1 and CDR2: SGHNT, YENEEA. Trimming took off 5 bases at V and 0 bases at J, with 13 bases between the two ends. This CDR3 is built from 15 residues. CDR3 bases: TGTGCCAGCAGCCCGCTTGTGCAGATGAACACTGAAGCTTTCTTT. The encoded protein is CASSPLVQMNTEAFF. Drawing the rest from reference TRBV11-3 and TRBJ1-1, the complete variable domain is EAGVVQSPRYKIIEKKQPVAFWCNPISGHNTLYWYLQNLGQGPELLIRYENEEAVDDSQLPKDRFSAERLKGVDSTLKIQPAELGDSAVYLCASSPLVQMNTEAFFGQGTRLTVV.

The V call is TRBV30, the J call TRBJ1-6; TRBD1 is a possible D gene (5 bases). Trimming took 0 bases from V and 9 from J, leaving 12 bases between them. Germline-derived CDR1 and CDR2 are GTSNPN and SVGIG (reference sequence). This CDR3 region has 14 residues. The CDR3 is CAWSVGGIGSPLHF. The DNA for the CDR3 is TGTGCCTGGAGTGTGGGGGGGATCGGTTCACCCCTCCACTTT.

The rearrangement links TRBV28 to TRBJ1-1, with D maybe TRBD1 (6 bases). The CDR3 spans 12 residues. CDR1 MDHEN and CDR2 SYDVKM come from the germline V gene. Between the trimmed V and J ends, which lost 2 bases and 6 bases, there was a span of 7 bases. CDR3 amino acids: CASSLRGPEAFF. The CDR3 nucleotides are TGTGCCAGCAGTTTACGGGGGCCTGAAGCTTTCTTT.

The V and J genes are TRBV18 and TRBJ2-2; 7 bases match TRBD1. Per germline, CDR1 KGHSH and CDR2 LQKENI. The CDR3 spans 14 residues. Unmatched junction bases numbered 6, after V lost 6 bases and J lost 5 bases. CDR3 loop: CASSQGQMTGELFF. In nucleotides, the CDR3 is TGTGCCAGCTCGCAGGGACAGATGACCGGGGAGCTGTTTTTT.

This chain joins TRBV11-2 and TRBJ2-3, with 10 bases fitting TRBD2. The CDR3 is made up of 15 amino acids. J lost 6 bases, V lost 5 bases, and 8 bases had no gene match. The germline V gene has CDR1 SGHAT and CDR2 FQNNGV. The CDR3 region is CASSASGRAGDTQYF. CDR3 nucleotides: TGTGCCAGCAGCGCGAGCGGGAGGGCCGGGGATACGCAGTATTTT.

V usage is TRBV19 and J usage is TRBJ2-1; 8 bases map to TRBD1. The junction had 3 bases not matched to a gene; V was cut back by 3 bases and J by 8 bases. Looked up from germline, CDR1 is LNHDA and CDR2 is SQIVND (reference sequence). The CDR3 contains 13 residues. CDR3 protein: CASSITGGDEQFF. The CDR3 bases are TGTGCCAGTAGTATCACAGGGGGTGATGAGCAGTTCTTC. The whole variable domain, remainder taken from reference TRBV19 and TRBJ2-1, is DGGITQSPKYLFRKEGQNVTLSCEQNLNHDAMYWYRQDPGQGLRLIYYSQIVNDFQKGDIAEGYSVSREKKESFPLTVTSAQKNPTAFYLCASSITGGDEQFFGPGTRLTVL.

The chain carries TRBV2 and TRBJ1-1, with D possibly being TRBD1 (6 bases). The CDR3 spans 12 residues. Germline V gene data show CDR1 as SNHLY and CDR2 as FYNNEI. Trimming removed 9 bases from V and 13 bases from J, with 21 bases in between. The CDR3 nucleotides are TGTGCCAGAGGGGGGATTGGGGGTATGCTTTTCTTT. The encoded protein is CARGGIGGMLFF.

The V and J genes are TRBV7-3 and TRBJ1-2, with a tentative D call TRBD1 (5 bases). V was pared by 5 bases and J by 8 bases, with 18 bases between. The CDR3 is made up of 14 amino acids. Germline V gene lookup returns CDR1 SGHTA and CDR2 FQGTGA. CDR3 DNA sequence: TGTGCCAGCAGCCCAGCGAGGGGAGGGGAAGGCTACACCTTC. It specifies CASSPARGGEGYTF.

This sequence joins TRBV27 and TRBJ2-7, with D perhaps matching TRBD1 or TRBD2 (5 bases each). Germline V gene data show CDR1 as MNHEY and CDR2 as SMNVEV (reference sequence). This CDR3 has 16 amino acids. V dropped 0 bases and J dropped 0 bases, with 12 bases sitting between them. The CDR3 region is CASSLSPGRSSYEQYF. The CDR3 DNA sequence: TGTGCCAGCAGTTTATCCCCGGGACGGAGCTCCTACGAGCAGTACTTC.

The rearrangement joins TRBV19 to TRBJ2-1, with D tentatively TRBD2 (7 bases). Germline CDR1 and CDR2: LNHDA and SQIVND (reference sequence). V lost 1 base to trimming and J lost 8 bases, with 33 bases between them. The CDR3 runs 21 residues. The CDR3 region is CASSIGGLRGRVISRVHEQFF. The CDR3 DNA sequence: TGTGCCAGTAGTATAGGGGGACTAAGGGGGAGGGTAATATCAAGGGTCCATGAGCAGTTCTTC.

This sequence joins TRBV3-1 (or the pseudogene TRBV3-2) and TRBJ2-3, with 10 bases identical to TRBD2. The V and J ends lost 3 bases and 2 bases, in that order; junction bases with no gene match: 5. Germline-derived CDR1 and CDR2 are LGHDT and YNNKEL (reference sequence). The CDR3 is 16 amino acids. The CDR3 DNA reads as TGTGCCAGCAGCCAGGGGACTAGCGTGCACACAGATACGCAGTATTTT. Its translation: CASSQGTSVHTDTQYF.

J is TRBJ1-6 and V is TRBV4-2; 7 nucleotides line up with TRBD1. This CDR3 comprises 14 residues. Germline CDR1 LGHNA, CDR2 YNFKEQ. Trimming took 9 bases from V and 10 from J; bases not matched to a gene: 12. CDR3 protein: CASSQGGARSPLHF. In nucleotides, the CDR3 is TGTGCCAGTAGTCAGGGGGGCGCAAGGTCACCCCTCCACTTT.

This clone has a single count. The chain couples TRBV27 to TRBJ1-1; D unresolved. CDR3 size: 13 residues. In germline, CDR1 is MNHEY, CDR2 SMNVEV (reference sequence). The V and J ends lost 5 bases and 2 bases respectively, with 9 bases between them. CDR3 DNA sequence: TGTGCCAGCAGTGAGTACCATAACACTGAAGCTTTCTTT. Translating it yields CASSEYHNTEAFF.

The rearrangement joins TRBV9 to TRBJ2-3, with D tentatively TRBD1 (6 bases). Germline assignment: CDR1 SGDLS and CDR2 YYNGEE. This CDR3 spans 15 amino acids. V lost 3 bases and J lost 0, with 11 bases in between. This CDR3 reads CASSDRTDSTDTQYF. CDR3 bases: TGTGCCAGCAGCGACAGGACAGATAGCACAGATACGCAGTATTTT. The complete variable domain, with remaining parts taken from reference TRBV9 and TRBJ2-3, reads DSGVTQTPKHLITATGQRVTLRCSPRSGDLSVYWYQQSLDQGLQFLIQYYNGEERAKGNILERFSAQQFPDLHSELNLSSLELGDSALYFCASSDRTDSTDTQYFGPGTRLTVL.

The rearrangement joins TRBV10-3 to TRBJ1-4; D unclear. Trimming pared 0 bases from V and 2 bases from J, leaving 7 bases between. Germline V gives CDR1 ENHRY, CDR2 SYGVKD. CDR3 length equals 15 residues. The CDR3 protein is CAISESIQTNEKLFF. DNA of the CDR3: TGTGCCATCAGTGAGTCTATACAGACTAATGAAAAACTGTTTTTT.

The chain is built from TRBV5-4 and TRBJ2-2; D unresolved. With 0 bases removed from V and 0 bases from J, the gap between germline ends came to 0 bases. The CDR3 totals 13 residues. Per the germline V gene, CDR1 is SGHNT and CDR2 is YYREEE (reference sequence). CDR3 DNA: TGTGCCAGCAGCTTGGCGAACACCGGGGAGCTGTTTTTT. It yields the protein CASSLANTGELFF.

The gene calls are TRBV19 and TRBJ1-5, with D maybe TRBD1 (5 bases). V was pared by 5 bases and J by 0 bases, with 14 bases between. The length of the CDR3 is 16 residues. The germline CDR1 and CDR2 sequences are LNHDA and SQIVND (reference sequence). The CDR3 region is CASSPQGAGSNQPQHF. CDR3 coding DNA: TGTGCCAGTAGTCCCCAGGGAGCCGGTAGCAATCAGCCCCAGCATTTT. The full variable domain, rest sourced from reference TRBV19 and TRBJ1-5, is DGGITQSPKYLFRKEGQNVTLSCEQNLNHDAMYWYRQDPGQGLRLIYYSQIVNDFQKGDIAEGYSVSREKKESFPLTVTSAQKNPTAFYLCASSPQGAGSNQPQHFGDGTRLSIL.

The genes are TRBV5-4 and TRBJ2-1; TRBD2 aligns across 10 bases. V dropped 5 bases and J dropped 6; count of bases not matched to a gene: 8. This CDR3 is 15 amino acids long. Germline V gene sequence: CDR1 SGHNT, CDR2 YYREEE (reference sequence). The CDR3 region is CASRPTSGIGNEQFF. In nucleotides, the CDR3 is TGTGCCAGCAGGCCCACTAGCGGGATAGGCAATGAGCAGTTCTTC.

CDR3 amino acids: CASSRAGGSTDTQYF. CDR3 sequence (DNA): TGCGCCAGCAGCCGGGCGGGAGGAAGCACAGATACGCAGTATTTT. This chain joins TRBV5-1 and TRBJ2-3; 8 bases map to TRBD2. The ends lost 4 bases at V and 0 bases at J; junction bases unmatched: 4. The CDR3 runs to 15 residues. Germline V gene data show CDR1 as SGHRS and CDR2 as YFSETQ. Using reference TRBV5-1 and TRBJ2-3 for the parts outside the CDR3, the full variable domain is KAGVTQTPRYLIKTRGQQVTLSCSPISGHRSVSWYQQTPGQGLQFLFEYFSETQRNKGNFPGRFSGRQFSNSRSEMNVSTLELGDSALYLCASSRAGGSTDTQYFGPGTRLTVL.

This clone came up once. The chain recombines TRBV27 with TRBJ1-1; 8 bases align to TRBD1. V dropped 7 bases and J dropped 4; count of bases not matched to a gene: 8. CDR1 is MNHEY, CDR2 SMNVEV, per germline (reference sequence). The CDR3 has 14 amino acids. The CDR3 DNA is TGTGCCAGCACCGACGTTACAGGGGGCACTGAAGCTTTCTTT. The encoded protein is CASTDVTGGTEAFF.

CDR3 residues: CASSLARRNTIYF. DNA of the CDR3: TGTGCCAGCAGCTTAGCCCGGAGAAACACCATATATTTT. The chain recombines TRBV11-2 with TRBJ1-3; D gene ambiguous. CDR1 SGHAT and CDR2 FQNNGV come from the germline V gene. The V and J ends lost 1 base and 5 bases respectively, with 6 bases between them. The CDR3 spans 13 residues.

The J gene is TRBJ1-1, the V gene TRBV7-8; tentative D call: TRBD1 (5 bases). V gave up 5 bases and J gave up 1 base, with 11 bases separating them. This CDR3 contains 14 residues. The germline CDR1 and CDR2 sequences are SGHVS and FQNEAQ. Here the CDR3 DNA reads TGTGCCAGCAGCGTCGGGGGTAAGAACACTGAAGCTTTCTTT. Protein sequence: CASSVGGKNTEAFF.

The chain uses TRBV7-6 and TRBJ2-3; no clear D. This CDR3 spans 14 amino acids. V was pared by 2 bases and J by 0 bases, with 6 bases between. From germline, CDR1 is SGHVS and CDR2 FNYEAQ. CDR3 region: CASSLFQSTDTQYF. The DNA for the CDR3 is TGTGCCAGCAGCTTATTCCAGAGCACAGATACGCAGTATTTT.

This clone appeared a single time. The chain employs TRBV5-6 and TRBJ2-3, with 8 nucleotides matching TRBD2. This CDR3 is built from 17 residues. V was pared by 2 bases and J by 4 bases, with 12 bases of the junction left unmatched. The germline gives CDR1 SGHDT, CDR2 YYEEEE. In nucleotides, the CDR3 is TGTGCCAGCAGCTTAGTCTCGAAGCGGGAGTTGGCAGATACGCAGTATTTT. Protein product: CASSLVSKRELADTQYF.